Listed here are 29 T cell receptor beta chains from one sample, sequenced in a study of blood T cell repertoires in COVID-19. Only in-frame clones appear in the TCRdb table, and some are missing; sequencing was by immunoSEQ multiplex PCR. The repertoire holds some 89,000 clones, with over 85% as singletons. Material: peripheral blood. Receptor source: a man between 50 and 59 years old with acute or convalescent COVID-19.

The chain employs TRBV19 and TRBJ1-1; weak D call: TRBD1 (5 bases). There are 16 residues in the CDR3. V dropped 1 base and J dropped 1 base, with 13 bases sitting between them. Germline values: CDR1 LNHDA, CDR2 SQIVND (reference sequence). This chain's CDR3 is CASSIVVGDRNTEAFF. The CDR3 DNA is TGTGCCAGTAGTATAGTGGTTGGAGACAGGAACACTGAAGCTTTCTTT.

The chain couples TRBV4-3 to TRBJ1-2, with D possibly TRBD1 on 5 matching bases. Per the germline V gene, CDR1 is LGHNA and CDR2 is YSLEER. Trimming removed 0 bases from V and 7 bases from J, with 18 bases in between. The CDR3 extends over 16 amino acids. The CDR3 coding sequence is TGCGCCAGCAGCCAAGATACGGAGCAGGTCGGGGGTGGCTACACCTTC. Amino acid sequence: CASSQDTEQVGGGYTF.

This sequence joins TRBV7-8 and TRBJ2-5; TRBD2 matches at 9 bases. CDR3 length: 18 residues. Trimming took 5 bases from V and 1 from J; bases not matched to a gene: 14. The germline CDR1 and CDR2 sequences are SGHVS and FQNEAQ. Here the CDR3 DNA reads TGTGCCAGCAGCCCCGGGGGAGCGGGGGGACCAGTCCAAGAGACCCAGTACTTC. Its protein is CASSPGGAGGPVQETQYF.

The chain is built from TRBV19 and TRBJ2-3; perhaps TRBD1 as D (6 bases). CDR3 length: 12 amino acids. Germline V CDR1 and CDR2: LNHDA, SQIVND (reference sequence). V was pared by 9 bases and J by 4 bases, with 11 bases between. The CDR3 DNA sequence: TGTGCCAGCAGGGGTCTTGCAGATACGCAGTATTTT. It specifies CASRGLADTQYF.

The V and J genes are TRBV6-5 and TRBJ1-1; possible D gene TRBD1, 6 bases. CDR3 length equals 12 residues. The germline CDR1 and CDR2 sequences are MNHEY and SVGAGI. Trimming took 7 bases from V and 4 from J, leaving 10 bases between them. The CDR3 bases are TGTGCCAGCATCACCAGGGGCACTGAAGCTTTCTTT. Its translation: CASITRGTEAFF.

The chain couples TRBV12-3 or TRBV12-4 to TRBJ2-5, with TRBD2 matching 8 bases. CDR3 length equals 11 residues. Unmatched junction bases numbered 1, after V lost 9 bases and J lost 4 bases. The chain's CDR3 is CASRGGETQYF. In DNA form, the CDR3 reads TGTGCCAGTCGGGGGGGAGAGACCCAGTACTTC.

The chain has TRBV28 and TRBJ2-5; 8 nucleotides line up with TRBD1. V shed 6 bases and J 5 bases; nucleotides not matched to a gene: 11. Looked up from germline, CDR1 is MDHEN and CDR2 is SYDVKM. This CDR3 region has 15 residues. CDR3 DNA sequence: TGTGCCAGCAGGACAGCAGGGGGCAGGGGGGAGACCCAGTACTTC. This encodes CASRTAGGRGETQYF.

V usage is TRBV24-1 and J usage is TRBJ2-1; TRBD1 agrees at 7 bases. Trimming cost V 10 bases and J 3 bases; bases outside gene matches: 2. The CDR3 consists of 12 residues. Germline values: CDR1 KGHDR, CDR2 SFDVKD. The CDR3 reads CATRDSYNEQFF. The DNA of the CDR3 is TGTGCCACTCGGGACAGCTACAATGAGCAGTTCTTC.

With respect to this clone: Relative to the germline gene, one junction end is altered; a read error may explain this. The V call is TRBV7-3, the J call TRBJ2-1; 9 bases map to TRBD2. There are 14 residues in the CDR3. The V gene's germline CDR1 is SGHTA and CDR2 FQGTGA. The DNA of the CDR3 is TGTGCCAGCAGCACGGGACTAGCCTACGATGAGCAGTTCTTC. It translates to CASSTGLAYDEQFF. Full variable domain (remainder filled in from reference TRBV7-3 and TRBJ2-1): GAGVSQTPSNKVTEKGKYVELRCDPISGHTALYWYRQSLGQGPEFLIYFQGTGAADDSGLPNDRFFAVRPEGSVSTLKIQRTERGDSAVYLCASSTGLAYDEQFFGPGTRLTVL.

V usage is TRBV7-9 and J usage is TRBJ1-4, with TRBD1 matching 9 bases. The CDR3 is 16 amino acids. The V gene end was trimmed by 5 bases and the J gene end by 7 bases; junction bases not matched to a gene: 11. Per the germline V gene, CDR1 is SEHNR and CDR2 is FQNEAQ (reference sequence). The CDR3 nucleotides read TGTGCCAGCAGCGGTGATTCCGGGACAGGGCGTGAAAAACTGTTTTTT. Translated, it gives CASSGDSGTGREKLFF.

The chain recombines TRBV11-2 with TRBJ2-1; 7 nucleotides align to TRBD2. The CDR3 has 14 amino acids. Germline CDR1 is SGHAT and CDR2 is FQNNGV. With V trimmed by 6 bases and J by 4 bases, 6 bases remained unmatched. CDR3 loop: CASRPSGGYNEQFF. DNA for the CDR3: TGTGCCAGCAGGCCCTCGGGGGGATACAATGAGCAGTTCTTC.

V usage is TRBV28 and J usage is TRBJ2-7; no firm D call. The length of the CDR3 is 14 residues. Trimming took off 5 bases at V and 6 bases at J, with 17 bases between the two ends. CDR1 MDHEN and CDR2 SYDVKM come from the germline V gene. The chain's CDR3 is CASSPRSDIREQYF. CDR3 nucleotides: TGTGCCAGCAGTCCCCGGAGTGATATCCGCGAGCAGTACTTC.

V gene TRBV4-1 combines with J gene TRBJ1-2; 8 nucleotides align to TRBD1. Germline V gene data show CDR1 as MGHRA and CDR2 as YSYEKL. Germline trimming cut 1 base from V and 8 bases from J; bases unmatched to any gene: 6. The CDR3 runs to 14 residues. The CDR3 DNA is TGCGCCAGCAGCCAAGTGAACAGGGGGGGAGGCTACACCTTC. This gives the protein CASSQVNRGGGYTF.

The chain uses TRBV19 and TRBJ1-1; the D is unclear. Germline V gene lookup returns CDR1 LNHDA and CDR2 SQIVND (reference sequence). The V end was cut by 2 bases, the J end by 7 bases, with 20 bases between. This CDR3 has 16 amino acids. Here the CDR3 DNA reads TGTGCCAGTAGTATATGGTATGAGGGTACCATGAATGAAGCTTTCTTT. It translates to CASSIWYEGTMNEAFF.

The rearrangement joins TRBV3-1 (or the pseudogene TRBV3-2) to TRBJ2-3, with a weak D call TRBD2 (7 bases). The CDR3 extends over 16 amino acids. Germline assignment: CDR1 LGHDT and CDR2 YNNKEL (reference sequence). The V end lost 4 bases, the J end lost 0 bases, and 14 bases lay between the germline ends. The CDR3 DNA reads TGTGCCAGCAGCCCAGTAGGGGGGGGTAGCACAGATACGCAGTATTTT. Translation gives CASSPVGGGSTDTQYF.

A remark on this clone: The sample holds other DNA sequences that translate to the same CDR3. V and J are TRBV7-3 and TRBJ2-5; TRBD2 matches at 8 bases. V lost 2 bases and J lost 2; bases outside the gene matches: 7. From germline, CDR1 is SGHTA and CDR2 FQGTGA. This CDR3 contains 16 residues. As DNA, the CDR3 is TGTGCCAGCAGCTTACGTGGCGGGGGGACTCAAGAGACCCAGTACTTC. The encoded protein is CASSLRGGGTQETQYF. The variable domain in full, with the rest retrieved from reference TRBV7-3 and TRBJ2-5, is GAGVSQTPSNKVTEKGKYVELRCDPISGHTALYWYRQSLGQGPEFLIYFQGTGAADDSGLPNDRFFAVRPEGSVSTLKIQRTERGDSAVYLCASSLRGGGTQETQYFGPGTRLLVL.

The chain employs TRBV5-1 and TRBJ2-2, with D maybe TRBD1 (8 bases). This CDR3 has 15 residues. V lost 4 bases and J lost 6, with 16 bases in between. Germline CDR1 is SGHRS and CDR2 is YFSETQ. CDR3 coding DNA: TGCGCCAGCAGCGCACAGGGGGGGAGCTCCGGGGAGCTGTTTTTT. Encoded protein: CASSAQGGSSGELFF.

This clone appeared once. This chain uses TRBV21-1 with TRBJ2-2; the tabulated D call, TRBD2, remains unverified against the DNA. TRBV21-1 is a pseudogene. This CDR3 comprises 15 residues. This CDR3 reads CASSTGRENTGELFF. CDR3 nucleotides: TGTGCCAGCAGCACAGGGAGGGAGAACACCGGGGAGCTGTTTTTT.

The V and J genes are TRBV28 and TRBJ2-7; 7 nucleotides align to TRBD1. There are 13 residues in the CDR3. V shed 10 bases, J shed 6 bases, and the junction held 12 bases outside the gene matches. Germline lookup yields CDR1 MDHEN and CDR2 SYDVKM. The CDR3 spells CATQGVELGEQYF. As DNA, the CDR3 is TGTGCCACCCAGGGGGTAGAGTTGGGCGAGCAGTACTTC.

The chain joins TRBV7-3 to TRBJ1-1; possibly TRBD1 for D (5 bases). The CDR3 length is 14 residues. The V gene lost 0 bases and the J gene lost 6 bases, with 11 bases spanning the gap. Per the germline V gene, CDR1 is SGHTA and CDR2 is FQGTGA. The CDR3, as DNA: TGTGCCAGCAGCTTAACAAGGGGTGAGGCTGAAGCTTTCTTT. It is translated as CASSLTRGEAEAFF.

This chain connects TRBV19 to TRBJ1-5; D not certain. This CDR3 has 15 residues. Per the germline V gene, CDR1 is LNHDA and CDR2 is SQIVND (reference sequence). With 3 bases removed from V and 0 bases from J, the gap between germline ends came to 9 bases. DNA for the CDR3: TGTGCCAGTAGTATGGTTGGCAGTAGCAATCAGCCCCAGCATTTT. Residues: CASSMVGSSNQPQHF.

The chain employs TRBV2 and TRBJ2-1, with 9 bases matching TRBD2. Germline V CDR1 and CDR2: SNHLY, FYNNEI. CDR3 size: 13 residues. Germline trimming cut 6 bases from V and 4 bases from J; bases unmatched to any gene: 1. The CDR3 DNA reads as TGTGCCAGCAGGCTAGCGGGGTACAATGAGCAGTTCTTC. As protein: CASRLAGYNEQFF. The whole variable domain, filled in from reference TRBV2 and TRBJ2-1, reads EPEVTQTPSHQVTQMGQEVILRCVPISNHLYFYWYRQILGQKVEFLVSFYNNEISEKSEIFDDQFSVERPDGSNFTLKIRSTKLEDSAMYFCASRLAGYNEQFFGPGTRLTVL.

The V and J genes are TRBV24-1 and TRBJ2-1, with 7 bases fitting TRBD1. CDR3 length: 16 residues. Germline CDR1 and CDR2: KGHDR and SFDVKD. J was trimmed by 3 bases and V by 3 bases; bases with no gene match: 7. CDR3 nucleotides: TGTGCCACCAGTGATGATACAGGGGTTTACTACAATGAGCAGTTCTTC. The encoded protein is CATSDDTGVYYNEQFF.

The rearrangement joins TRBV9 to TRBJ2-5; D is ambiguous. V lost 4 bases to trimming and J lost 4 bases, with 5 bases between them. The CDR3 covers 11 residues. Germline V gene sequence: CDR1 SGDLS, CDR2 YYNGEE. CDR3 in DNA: TGTGCCAGCAGCACCGGAGAGACCCAGTACTTC. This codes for CASSTGETQYF.

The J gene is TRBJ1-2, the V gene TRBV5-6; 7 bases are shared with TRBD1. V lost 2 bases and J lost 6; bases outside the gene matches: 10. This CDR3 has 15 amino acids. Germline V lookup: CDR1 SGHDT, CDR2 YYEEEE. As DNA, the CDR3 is TGTGCCAGCAGCTTAACAGGGGAGTTTCTTAATGGCTACACCTTC. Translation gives CASSLTGEFLNGYTF.

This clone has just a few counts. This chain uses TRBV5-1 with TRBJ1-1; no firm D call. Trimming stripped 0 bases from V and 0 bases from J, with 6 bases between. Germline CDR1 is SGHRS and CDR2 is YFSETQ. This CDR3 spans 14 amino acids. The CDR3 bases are TGCGCCAGCAGCTTGGCTCCAGTGAACACTGAAGCTTTCTTT. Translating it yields CASSLAPVNTEAFF.

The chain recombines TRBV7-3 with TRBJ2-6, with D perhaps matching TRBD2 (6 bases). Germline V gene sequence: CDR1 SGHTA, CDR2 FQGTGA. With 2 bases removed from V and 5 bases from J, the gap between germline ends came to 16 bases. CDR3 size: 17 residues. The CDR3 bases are TGTGCCAGCAGCTTATTAGGAGGGGCCACCAGGGCCAACGTCCTGACTTTC. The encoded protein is CASSLLGGATRANVLTF.

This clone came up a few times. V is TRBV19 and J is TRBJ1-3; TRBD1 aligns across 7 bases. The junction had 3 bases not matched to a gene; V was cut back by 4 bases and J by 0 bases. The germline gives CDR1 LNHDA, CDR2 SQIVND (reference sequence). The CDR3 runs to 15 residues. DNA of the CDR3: TGTGCCAGTAGTAAAAACAGGGGCTCTGGAAACACCATATATTTT. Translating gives CASSKNRGSGNTIYF.

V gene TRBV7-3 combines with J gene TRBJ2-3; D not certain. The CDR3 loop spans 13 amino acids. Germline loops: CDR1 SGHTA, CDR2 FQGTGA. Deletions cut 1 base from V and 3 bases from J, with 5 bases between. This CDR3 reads CASSLIQTDTQYF. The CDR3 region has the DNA TGTGCCAGCAGCTTAATACAGACAGATACGCAGTATTTT.